What follows are 7 T cell receptor beta chains derived from one specimen sequenced in a study of CD8 T cells in Susac syndrome. With random hexamers, roughly 0.45 to 1 ug RNA was reverse transcribed. MiXCR, run by TCRdb on the immunoSEQ multiplex PCR reads, gives a single entry per CDR3 protein. The table includes over 80,000 distinct CDR3 sequences, 90% to 95% detected once. Sequences were obtained from CD8+ T cells from PBMCs. The origin of the receptors is a human donor in good health.

V is TRBV29-1 and J is TRBJ2-3; 7 nucleotides line up with TRBD2. In germline, CDR1 is SQVTM, CDR2 ANQGSEA. Trimming at V came to 0 bases and at J to 2 bases, leaving 8 bases not matched to a gene. The CDR3 sequence is 16 residues long. The CDR3 nucleotides are TGCAGCGTTGAAGATTGGGCGGGGGAAGCCACAGATACGCAGTATTTT. This encodes CSVEDWAGEATDTQYF.

V and J are TRBV7-9 and TRBJ1-2, with a weak D call TRBD1 (6 bases). Germline CDR1 SEHNR, CDR2 FQNEAQ (reference sequence). The CDR3 runs 15 residues. Deletions cut 0 bases from V and 4 bases from J, with 12 bases between. The CDR3 spells CASSLATGYGYGYTF. The CDR3 coding sequence is TGTGCCAGCAGCTTAGCCACAGGGTATGGCTATGGCTACACCTTC.

V gene TRBV29-1 combines with J gene TRBJ1-3, with a tentative D call TRBD1 (5 bases). The CDR3 covers 15 residues. Trimming removed 1 base from V and 4 bases from J, with 14 bases in between. Germline CDR1 is SQVTM and CDR2 is ANQGSEA. CDR3 nucleotides: TGCAGCGTTGAAGCCCCCTCATGGGGGGGAAACACCATATATTTT. This codes for CSVEAPSWGGNTIYF.

The CDR3 bases are TGCGCCAGCAGCTTGAACAGCCCATCCTCTAGCACAGATACGCAGTATTTT. It translates to CASSLNSPSSSTDTQYF. The chain carries TRBV5-1 and TRBJ2-3; D is unresolved. CDR3 length: 17 residues. Germline loops: CDR1 SGHRS, CDR2 YFSETQ. V dropped 1 base and J dropped 0 bases, with 15 bases sitting between them.

The chain links TRBV7-9 to TRBJ1-2; D remains ambiguous. The germline V gene encodes CDR1 SEHNR and CDR2 FQNEAQ (reference sequence). The CDR3 loop spans 14 amino acids. V lost 7 bases, J lost 6 bases, and 18 bases lay in between. CDR3 sequence: CASNGGGESHGYTF. CDR3 coding DNA: TGTGCCAGCAATGGAGGTGGAGAAAGCCATGGCTACACCTTC.

This chain uses TRBV2 with TRBJ2-3, with TRBD1 as a possible D gene (5 bases). The CDR3 has 14 residues. Trimming removed 7 bases at V and 2 bases at J, with 13 bases between. Germline CDR1 is SNHLY and CDR2 is FYNNEI. CDR3 coding DNA: TGTGCCAGCATCATCGACAGCCTCACAGATACGCAGTATTTT. Its translation is CASIIDSLTDTQYF.

The V and J genes are TRBV5-1 and TRBJ2-5; the D gene is possibly TRBD2 (7 bases). Germline lookup yields CDR1 SGHRS and CDR2 YFSETQ. V was cut by 10 bases and J by 2 bases, with 18 bases left in between. The CDR3 is 14 amino acids. CDR3 nucleotide sequence: TGCGCCGCTAAGGCGGGGGCCCCACAAGAGACCCAGTACTTC. It encodes CAAKAGAPQETQYF.